This T cell receptor (beta chain) is drawn from a study of long-term antiretroviral therapy in people with HIV. Study outcomes and limitations: Post-treatment diversity went higher with ART but stayed below transplant donor controls.

CDR1 SGDLS and CDR2 YYNGEE come from the germline V gene. V was cut by 5 bases and J by 2 bases, with 7 bases left in between. This CDR3 spans 12 amino acids. Sequencing used immunoSEQ v3.0 at survey level. Clones were read by immunoSEQ multiplex PCR, and TCRdb kept only the in-frame ones, dropping some. The sample has tens of thousands of clones; under 90% are singletons. Turning to this clone: Its antigen is unidentified.

The rearrangement joins TRBV9 to TRBJ1-2, with D unresolved. The receptor's source is a man aged 35 to 55 with HIV. The input for sequencing was unsorted PBMCs, taken 0.1 years before starting antiretroviral therapy. CDR3 amino acids: CASSLGNYGYTF. The DNA of the CDR3 is TGTGCCAGCAGTCTCGGGAACTATGGCTACACCTTC.